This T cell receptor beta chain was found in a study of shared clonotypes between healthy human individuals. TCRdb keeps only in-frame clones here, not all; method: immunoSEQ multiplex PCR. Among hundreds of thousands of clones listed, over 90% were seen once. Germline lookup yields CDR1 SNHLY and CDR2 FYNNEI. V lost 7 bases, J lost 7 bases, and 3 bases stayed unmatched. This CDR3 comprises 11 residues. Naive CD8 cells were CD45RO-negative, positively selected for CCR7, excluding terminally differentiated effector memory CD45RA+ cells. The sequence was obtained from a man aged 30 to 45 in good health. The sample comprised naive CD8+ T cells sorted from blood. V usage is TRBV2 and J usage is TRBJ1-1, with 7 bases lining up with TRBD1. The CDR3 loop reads CASTWTGEAFF. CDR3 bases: TGTGCCAGCACTTGGACAGGTGAAGCTTTCTTT.